Listed below are T cell receptor beta chains from one sample, sequenced in a study of cytotoxic CD8 clonotypes in ibrutinib-treated CLL. Repertoires were generated with immunoSEQ multiplex PCR, while TCRdb's copy carries only in-frame clones and drops some. The sample has over 150,000 clones, more than 65% seen once. The starting material was PBMCs, obtained after 12 months of ibrutinib treatment. The receptor source for this set is a human donor with chronic lymphocytic leukemia. CDR3s include the opening cysteine and the closing phenylalanine or tryptophan.

V | CDR3
TRBV7-9 | CASSLDRSAYGYTF
TRBV28 | CASSPMGTGNYGYTF
TRBV2 | CASSPDRDTEAFF
TRBV29-1 | CSVEVLTSTDTQYF
TRBV5-6 | CASSLVGQNYEQYF
TRBV4-3 | CASSQDRTGGYTF
TRBV30 | CAWSLAGEQYF
TRBV5-1 | CASSPGVLAGQTDTQYF
TRBV5-4 | CASSLRDSSYEQYF
TRBV27 | CASSLGQSYGYTF
TRBV7-9 | CASSIGGSGNTIYF
TRBV19 | CASSIIEQGSNEQFF
TRBV7-3 | CASSFRGDDTQYF
TRBV5-1 | CASRDGLAGGKAVDEQFF
TRBV28 | CASSFRSNYGYTF
TRBV7-3 | CASSSQRLVGGRMEQYF
TRBV5-4 | CASSPGGDLPYGYTF